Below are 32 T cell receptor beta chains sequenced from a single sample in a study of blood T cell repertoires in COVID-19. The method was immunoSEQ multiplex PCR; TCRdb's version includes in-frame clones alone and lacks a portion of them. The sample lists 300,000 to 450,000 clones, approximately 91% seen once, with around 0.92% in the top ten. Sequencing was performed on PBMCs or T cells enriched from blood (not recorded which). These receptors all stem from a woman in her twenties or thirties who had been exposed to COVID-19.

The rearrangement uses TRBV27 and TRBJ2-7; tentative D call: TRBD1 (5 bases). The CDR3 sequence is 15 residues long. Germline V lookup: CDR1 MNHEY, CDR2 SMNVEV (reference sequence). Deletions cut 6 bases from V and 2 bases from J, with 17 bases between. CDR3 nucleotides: TGTGCCAGCAGCCGTCAACAGGCCTCCGCCTACGAGCAGTACTTC. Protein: CASSRQQASAYEQYF.

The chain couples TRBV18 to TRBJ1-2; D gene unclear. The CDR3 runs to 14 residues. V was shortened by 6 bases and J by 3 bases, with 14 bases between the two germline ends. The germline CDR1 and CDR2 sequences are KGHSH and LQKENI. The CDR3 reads CASSPAEGDYGYTF. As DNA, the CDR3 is TGTGCCAGCTCCCCTGCTGAGGGCGACTATGGCTACACCTTC.

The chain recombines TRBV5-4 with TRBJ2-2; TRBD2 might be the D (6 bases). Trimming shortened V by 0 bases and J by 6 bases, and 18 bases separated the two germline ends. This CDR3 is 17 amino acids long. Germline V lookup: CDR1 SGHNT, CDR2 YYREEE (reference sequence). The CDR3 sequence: CASSLAGDGSGPGELFF. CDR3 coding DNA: TGTGCCAGCAGCTTGGCCGGAGACGGGAGTGGGCCCGGGGAGCTGTTTTTT. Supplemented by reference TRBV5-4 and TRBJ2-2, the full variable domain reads ETGVTQSPTHLIKTRGQQVTLRCSSQSGHNTVSWYQQALGQGPQFIFQYYREEENGRGNFPPRFSGLQFPNYSSELNVNALELDDSALYLCASSLAGDGSGPGELFFGEGSRLTVL.

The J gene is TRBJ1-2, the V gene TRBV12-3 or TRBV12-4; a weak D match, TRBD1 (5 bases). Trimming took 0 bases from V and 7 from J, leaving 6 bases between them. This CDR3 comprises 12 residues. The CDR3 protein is CASSLAGAGYTF. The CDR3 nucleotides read TGTGCCAGCAGTTTAGCAGGGGCTGGCTACACCTTC.

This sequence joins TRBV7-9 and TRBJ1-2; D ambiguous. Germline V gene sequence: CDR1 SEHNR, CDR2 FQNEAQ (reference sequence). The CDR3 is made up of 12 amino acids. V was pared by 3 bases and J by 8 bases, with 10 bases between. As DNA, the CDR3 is TGTGCCAGCAGCTTCCCCTTTATGGGCTACACCTTC. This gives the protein CASSFPFMGYTF.

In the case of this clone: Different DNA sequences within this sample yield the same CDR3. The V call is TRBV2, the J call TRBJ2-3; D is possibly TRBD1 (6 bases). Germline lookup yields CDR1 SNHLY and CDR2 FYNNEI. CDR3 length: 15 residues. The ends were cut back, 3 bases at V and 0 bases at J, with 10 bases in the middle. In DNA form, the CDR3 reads TGTGCCAGCAGTGAGAGGGGGATTAGCACAGATACGCAGTATTTT. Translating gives CASSERGISTDTQYF.

The CDR3 here is CASRLSGTSGRTSYEQYF. The CDR3 coding sequence is TGTGCCAGTAGGCTCTCCGGGACTAGCGGGAGGACCTCCTACGAGCAGTACTTC. The chain is built from TRBV19 and TRBJ2-7; 15 bases fit TRBD2. The CDR3 consists of 18 residues. In germline, CDR1 is LNHDA, CDR2 SQIVND (reference sequence). V was pared by 6 bases and J by 0 bases, with 9 bases of the junction left unmatched. The complete variable domain, with remaining parts taken from reference TRBV19 and TRBJ2-7, reads DGGITQSPKYLFRKEGQNVTLSCEQNLNHDAMYWYRQDPGQGLRLIYYSQIVNDFQKGDIAEGYSVSREKKESFPLTVTSAQKNPTAFYLCASRLSGTSGRTSYEQYFGPGTRLTVT.

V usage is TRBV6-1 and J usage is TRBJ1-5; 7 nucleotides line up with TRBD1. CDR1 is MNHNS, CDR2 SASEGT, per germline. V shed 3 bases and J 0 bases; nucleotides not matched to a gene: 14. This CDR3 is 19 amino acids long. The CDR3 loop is CASSDREGQWDYSNQPQHF. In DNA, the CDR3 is TGTGCCAGCAGTGACCGTGAGGGACAGTGGGATTATAGCAATCAGCCCCAGCATTTT.

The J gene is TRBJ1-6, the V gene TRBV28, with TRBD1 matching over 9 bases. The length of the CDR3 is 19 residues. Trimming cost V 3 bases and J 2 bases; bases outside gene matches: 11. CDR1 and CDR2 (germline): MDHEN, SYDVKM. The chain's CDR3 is CASSLGTGPVVAYNSPLHF. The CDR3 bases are TGTGCCAGCAGTTTGGGGACAGGGCCTGTTGTAGCCTATAATTCACCCCTCCACTTT.

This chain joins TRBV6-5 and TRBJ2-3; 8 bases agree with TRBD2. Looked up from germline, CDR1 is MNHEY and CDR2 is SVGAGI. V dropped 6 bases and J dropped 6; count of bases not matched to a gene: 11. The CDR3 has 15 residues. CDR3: CASRISGNGGDTQYF. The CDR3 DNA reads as TGTGCCAGCAGAATTAGCGGGAACGGGGGGGATACGCAGTATTTT.

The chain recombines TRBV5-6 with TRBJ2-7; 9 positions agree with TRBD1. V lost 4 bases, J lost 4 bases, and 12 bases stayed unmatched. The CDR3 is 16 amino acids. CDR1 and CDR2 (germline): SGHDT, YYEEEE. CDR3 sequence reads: CASSGLGTGNGYEQYF. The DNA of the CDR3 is TGTGCCAGCAGCGGACTTGGGACAGGGAATGGGTACGAGCAGTACTTC.

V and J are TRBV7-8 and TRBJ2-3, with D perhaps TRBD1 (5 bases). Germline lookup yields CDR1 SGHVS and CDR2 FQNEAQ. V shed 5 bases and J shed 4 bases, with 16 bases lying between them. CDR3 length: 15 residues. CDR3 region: CASSPWGGLADTQYF. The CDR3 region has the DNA TGTGCCAGCAGCCCTTGGGGCGGTTTGGCAGATACGCAGTATTTT.

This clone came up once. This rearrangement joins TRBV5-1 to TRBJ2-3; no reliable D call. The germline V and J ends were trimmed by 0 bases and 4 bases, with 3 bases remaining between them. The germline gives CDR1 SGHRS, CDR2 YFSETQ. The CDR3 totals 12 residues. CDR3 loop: CASSLVSDTQYF. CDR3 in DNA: TGCGCCAGCAGCTTGGTCTCAGATACGCAGTATTTT. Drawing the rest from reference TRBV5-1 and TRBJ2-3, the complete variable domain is KAGVTQTPRYLIKTRGQQVTLSCSPISGHRSVSWYQQTPGQGLQFLFEYFSETQRNKGNFPGRFSGRQFSNSRSEMNVSTLELGDSALYLCASSLVSDTQYFGPGTRLTVL.

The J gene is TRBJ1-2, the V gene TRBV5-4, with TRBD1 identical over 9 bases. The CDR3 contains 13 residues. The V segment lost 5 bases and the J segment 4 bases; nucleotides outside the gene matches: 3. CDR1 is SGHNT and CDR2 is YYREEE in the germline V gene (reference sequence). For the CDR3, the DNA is TGTGCCAGCAGGCGGGGACAGGGCTATGGCTACACCTTC. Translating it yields CASRRGQGYGYTF.

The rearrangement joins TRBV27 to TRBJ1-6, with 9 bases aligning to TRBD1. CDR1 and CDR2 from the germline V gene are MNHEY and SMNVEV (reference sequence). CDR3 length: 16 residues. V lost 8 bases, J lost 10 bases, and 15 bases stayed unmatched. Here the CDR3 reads CASRALTGGITSPLHF. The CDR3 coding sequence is TGTGCCAGCCGTGCCTTGACAGGGGGGATTACCTCACCCCTCCACTTT.

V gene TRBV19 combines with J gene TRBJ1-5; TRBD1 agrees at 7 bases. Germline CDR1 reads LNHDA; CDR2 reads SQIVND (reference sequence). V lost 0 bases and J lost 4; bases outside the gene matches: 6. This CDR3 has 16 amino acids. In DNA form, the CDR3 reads TGTGCCAGTAGTATAGATCGACAGGGTGGGAATCAGCCCCAGCATTTT. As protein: CASSIDRQGGNQPQHF.

The CDR3 bases are TGTGCCAGCGAGGAGCGGGTCAGCACCGGGGAGCTGTTTTTT. It is translated as CASEERVSTGELFF. The chain carries TRBV21-1 and TRBJ2-2; the D call TRBD2 from the table was never checked on the DNA. TRBV21-1 represents a pseudogene. CDR3 length: 14 residues.

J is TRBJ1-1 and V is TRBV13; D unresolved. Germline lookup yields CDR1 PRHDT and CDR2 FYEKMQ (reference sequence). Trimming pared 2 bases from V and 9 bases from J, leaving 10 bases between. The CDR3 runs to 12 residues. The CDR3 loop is CASSLQITKAFF. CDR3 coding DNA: TGTGCCAGCAGCTTACAGATAACAAAAGCTTTCTTT. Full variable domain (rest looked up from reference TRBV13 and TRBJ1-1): AAGVIQSPRHLIKEKRETATLKCYPIPRHDTVYWYQQGPGQDPQFLISFYEKMQSDKGSIPDRFSAQQFSDYHSELNMSSLELGDSALYFCASSLQITKAFFGQGTRLTVV.

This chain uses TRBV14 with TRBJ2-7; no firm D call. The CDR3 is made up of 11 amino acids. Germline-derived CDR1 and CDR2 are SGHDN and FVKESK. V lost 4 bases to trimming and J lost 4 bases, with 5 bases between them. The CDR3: CASSLHYEQYF. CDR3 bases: TGTGCCAGCAGCCTACATTACGAGCAGTACTTC. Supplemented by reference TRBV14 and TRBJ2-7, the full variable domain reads EAGVTQFPSHSVIEKGQTVTLRCDPISGHDNLYWYRRVMGKEIKFLLHFVKESKQDESGMPNNRFLAERTGGTYSTLKVQPAELEDSGVYFCASSLHYEQYFGPGTRLTVT.

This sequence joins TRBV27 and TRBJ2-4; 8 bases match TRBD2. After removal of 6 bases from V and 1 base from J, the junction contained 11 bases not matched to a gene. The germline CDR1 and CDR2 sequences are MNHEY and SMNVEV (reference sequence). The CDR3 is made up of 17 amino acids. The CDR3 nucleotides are TGTGCCAGCAGCCCATACGGGGGACTAGGGGCCAAAAACATTCAGTACTTC. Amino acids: CASSPYGGLGAKNIQYF.

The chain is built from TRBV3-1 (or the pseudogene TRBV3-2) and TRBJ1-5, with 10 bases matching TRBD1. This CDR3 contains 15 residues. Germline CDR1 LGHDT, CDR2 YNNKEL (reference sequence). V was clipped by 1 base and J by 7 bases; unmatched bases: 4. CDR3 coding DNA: TGTGCCAGCAGCCAAGGGACAGGGGGAGAGCAGCCCCAGCATTTT. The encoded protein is CASSQGTGGEQPQHF.

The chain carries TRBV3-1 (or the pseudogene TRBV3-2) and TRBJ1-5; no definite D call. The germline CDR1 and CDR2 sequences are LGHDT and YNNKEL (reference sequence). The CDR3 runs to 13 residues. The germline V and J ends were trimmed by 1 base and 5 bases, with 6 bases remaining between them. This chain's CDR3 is CASSQAPDQPQHF. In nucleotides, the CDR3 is TGTGCCAGCAGCCAAGCCCCGGATCAGCCCCAGCATTTT.

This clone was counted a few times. In nucleotides, the CDR3 is TGTGCCAGCAGCCCTCGATTTGGAGGGGCCGGGGAGCTGTTTTTT. Amino acids: CASSPRFGGAGELFF. The V call is TRBV14, the J call TRBJ2-2, with D possibly being TRBD2 (6 bases). Germline CDR1 reads SGHDN; CDR2 reads FVKESK. V was shortened by 4 bases and J by 6 bases, with 15 bases between the two germline ends. This CDR3 comprises 15 residues.

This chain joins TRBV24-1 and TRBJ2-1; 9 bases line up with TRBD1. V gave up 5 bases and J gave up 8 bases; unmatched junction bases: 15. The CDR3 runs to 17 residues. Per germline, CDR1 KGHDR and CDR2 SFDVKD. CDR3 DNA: TGTGCCACCAGTGGTTTTTCGGGACAGGGTCTTTGGGATGAGCAGTTCTTC. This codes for CATSGFSGQGLWDEQFF.

The CDR3 sequence: CASSFQDFHEQYF. In DNA, the CDR3 is TGTGCCAGCAGTTTCCAAGACTTTCACGAGCAGTACTTC. The J gene is TRBJ2-7, the V gene TRBV28; D unresolved. V gave up 3 bases and J gave up 5 bases, with 11 bases separating them. The CDR3 consists of 13 residues. The germline gives CDR1 MDHEN, CDR2 SYDVKM.

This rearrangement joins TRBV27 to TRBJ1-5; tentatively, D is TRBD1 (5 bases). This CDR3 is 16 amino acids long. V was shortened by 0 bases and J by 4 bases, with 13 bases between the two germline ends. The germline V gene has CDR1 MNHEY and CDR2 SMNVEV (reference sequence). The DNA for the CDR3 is TGTGCCAGCAGTTTATCTGGTGACAGTCGGAATCAGCCCCAGCATTTT. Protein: CASSLSGDSRNQPQHF.

Written as DNA, the CDR3 is TGTGCCATCAGTGAGAGGGGGGGAGCAGGACGCCCGGGTGGCTACACCTTC. Translating gives CAISERGGAGRPGGYTF. This chain uses TRBV10-3 with TRBJ1-2; D may be TRBD1 (6 bases). The germline V gene has CDR1 ENHRY and CDR2 SYGVKD. The CDR3 sequence is 17 residues long. V was trimmed by 2 bases and J by 7 bases, leaving 23 bases between them.

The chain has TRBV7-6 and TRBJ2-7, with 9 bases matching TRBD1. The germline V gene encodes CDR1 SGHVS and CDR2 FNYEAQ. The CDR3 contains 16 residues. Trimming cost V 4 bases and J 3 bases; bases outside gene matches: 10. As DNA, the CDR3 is TGTGCCAGCAGCTCTAGAGCGGGACAGGGAGACTACGAGCAGTACTTC. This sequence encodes CASSSRAGQGDYEQYF.

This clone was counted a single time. The CDR3 spells CAISETREQFF. The CDR3 coding sequence is TGTGCCATCAGTGAGACTAGGGAGCAGTTCTTC. The rearrangement links TRBV10-3 to TRBJ2-1, with D possibly being TRBD2 (5 bases). CDR3 length equals 11 residues. In germline, CDR1 is ENHRY, CDR2 SYGVKD. Trimming cost V 2 bases and J 10 bases, with 6 bases left between them.

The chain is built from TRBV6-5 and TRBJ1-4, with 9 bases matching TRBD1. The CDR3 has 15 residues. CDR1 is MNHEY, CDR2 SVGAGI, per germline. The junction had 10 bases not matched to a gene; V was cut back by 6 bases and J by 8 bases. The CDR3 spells CASSRYRDRDEKLFF. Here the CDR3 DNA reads TGTGCCAGCAGCAGATACCGGGACAGGGACGAAAAACTGTTTTTT.

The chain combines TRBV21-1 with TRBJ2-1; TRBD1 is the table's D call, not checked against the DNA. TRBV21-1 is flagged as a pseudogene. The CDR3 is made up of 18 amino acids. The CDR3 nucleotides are TGTGCCAGCAGCAAAGCTTCTCCCGGGACAGGGACAAACAATGAGCAGTTCTTC. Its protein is CASSKASPGTGTNNEQFF.

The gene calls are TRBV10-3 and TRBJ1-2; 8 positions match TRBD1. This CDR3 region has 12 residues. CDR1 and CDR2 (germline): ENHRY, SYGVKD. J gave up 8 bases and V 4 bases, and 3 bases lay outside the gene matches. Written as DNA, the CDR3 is TGTGCCATCAGTGGCCAGGGGGCGGGCTACACCTTC. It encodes CAISGQGAGYTF.